These T cell receptor beta chains were read from a single sample in a study of regulatory T cells in long-lasting Graves disease. MiXCR was run by TCRdb on the multiplex PCR reads, yielding one entry per CDR3 protein. The table shows over 350,000 distinct CDR3 sequences, with 20% to 25% occurring only once. The starting material was peripheral blood mononuclear cells (PBMCs), obtained when the disease was refractory, from a patient treated with antithyroid drugs. These receptors originate from a female donor with Graves disease. Both conserved end residues are part of each CDR3. The order of the fields is CDR3 protein, CDR3 DNA, V gene, J gene, clone size, CDR3 length, D gene. A D gene is named only where the DNA matches it firmly. The listing skips clone size in some rows; elsewhere it reads once, few, many or a size class.

CDR3aa: CASSYTGRTYDRKNIQYF
CDR3nt: TGTGCCAGCAGTTACACGGGACGGACCTACGACCGCAAAAACATTCAGTACTTC
v_gene: TRBV6-5
j_gene: TRBJ2-4
abundance: few
len: 18
d_gene: NA

CDR3aa: CASSESTDTQYF
CDR3nt: TGTGCCAGCAGCGAATCGACAGATACGCAGTATTTT
v_gene: TRBV9
j_gene: TRBJ2-3
abundance: many
len: 12
d_gene: NA

CDR3aa: CACRVRTGGSEAFF
CDR3nt: TGTGCCTGCAGAGTAAGGACAGGGGGCTCTGAAGCTTTCTTT
v_gene: TRBV6-1
j_gene: TRBJ1-1
abundance: NA
len: 14
d_gene: TRBD1

CDR3aa: CASSLAGGQGAWRNSKNIQYF
CDR3nt: TGTGCCAGCAGCTTAGCGGGGGGACAGGGGGCCTGGCGGAATTCCAAAAACATTCAGTACTTC
v_gene: TRBV7-2
j_gene: TRBJ2-4
abundance: many
len: 21
d_gene: TRBD1

CDR3aa: CASSYSASGSYEQYF
CDR3nt: TGTGCCAGCAGTTACTCGGCTAGCGGGAGTTACGAGCAGTACTTC
v_gene: TRBV6-5
j_gene: TRBJ2-7
abundance: few
len: 15
d_gene: TRBD2

CDR3aa: CASSLSGTGGIYEQYF
CDR3nt: TGTGCCAGCAGCTTGTCCGGGACAGGGGGCATCTACGAGCAGTACTTC
v_gene: TRBV7-2
j_gene: TRBJ2-7
abundance: once
len: 16
d_gene: TRBD1

CDR3aa: CATSSRQGTEAFF
CDR3nt: TGTGCCACCAGCAGCAGACAGGGCACTGAAGCTTTCTTT
v_gene: TRBV15
j_gene: TRBJ1-1
abundance: many
len: 13
d_gene: TRBD1

CDR3aa: CASSPSFNQPQHF
CDR3nt: TGTGCCAGCAGCCCTTCGTTTAATCAGCCCCAGCATTTT
v_gene: TRBV9
j_gene: TRBJ1-5
abundance: once
len: 13
d_gene: NA

CDR3aa: CASSPGEYQETQYF
CDR3nt: TGTGCCAGCAGCCCGGGAGAGTACCAAGAGACCCAGTACTTC
v_gene: TRBV7-9
j_gene: TRBJ2-5
abundance: NA
len: 14
d_gene: NA

CDR3aa: CSVTPGLAGLLAKNIQYF
CDR3nt: TGCAGTGTTACACCGGGACTAGCGGGTCTGCTAGCCAAAAACATTCAGTACTTC
v_gene: TRBV20-1
j_gene: TRBJ2-4
abundance: NA
len: 18
d_gene: TRBD2

CDR3aa: CASSLGSGTGNYGYTF
CDR3nt: TGTGCCAGCAGCTTAGGGTCGGGGACAGGGAACTATGGCTACACCTTC
v_gene: TRBV7-2
j_gene: TRBJ1-2
abundance: many
len: 16
d_gene: TRBD1

CDR3aa: CASSYDGQYGYTF
CDR3nt: TGTGCCAGCAGTTACGACGGACAGTATGGCTACACCTTC
v_gene: TRBV6-2/TRBV6-3
j_gene: TRBJ1-2
abundance: many
len: 13
d_gene: NA

CDR3aa: CASGRIGGSFDEQYF
CDR3nt: TGCGCCAGCGGCCGGATTGGCGGGAGTTTCGACGAGCAGTACTTC
v_gene: TRBV4-3
j_gene: TRBJ2-7
abundance: NA
len: 15
d_gene: TRBD2

CDR3aa: CASSPGQANNEQFF
CDR3nt: TGTGCCAGCAGCCCTGGACAGGCTAACAATGAGCAGTTCTTC
v_gene: TRBV7-3
j_gene: TRBJ2-1
abundance: NA
len: 14
d_gene: TRBD1

CDR3aa: CASSQDLSSVNSEQYF
CDR3nt: TGTGCCAGCAGCCAAGATCTGTCATCGGTGAACTCCGAGCAGTACTTC
v_gene: TRBV3-1
j_gene: TRBJ2-7
abundance: NA
len: 16
d_gene: NA

CDR3aa: CAISEGNIQYF
CDR3nt: TGTGCCATCAGTGAAGGAAACATTCAGTACTTC
v_gene: TRBV10-3
j_gene: TRBJ2-4
abundance: few
len: 11
d_gene: NA

CDR3aa: CASSPDRVGGYTF
CDR3nt: TGTGCCAGCAGCCCAGACAGGGTTGGTGGCTACACCTTC
v_gene: TRBV7-9
j_gene: TRBJ1-2
abundance: many
len: 13
d_gene: TRBD1

CDR3aa: CATQDGGRTNTEAFF
CDR3nt: TGTGCCACCCAGGACGGGGGGCGTACGAACACTGAAGCTTTCTTT
v_gene: TRBV28
j_gene: TRBJ1-1
abundance: many
len: 15
d_gene: NA

CDR3aa: CASSVTGTGSSYEQYF
CDR3nt: TGTGCCAGCAGCGTCACGGGCACAGGATCGTCCTACGAGCAGTACTTC
v_gene: TRBV7-3
j_gene: TRBJ2-7
abundance: NA
len: 16
d_gene: NA

CDR3aa: CASSFRDRANTGELFF
CDR3nt: TGTGCCAGCAGCTTTCGGGACAGGGCGAACACCGGGGAGCTGTTTTTT
v_gene: TRBV11-2
j_gene: TRBJ2-2
abundance: many
len: 16
d_gene: TRBD1

CDR3aa: CASSLSSVETQYF
CDR3nt: TGTGCCAGCAGCTTAAGTAGCGTAGAGACCCAGTACTTC
v_gene: TRBV7-9
j_gene: TRBJ2-5
abundance: NA
len: 13
d_gene: NA

CDR3aa: CASTGESGNTIYF
CDR3nt: TGTGCCAGTACAGGGGAATCCGGAAACACCATATATTTT
v_gene: TRBV6-1
j_gene: TRBJ1-3
abundance: NA
len: 13
d_gene: TRBD1

CDR3aa: CASSIWAIAGEETQYF
CDR3nt: TGCGCCAGCAGCATTTGGGCTATAGCGGGAGAAGAGACCCAGTACTTC
v_gene: TRBV5-1
j_gene: TRBJ2-5
abundance: few
len: 16
d_gene: TRBD2

CDR3aa: CASSPPESRDRSTNEKLFF
CDR3nt: TGTGCCAGCTCACCACCGGAATCTCGGGACAGATCAACTAATGAAAAACTGTTTTTT
v_gene: TRBV18
j_gene: TRBJ1-4
abundance: NA
len: 19
d_gene: TRBD1

CDR3aa: CASSEPGQGEKLFF
CDR3nt: TGTGCCAGCAGCGAACCGGGACAGGGAGAAAAACTGTTTTTT
v_gene: TRBV11-2
j_gene: TRBJ1-4
abundance: many
len: 14
d_gene: TRBD1

CDR3aa: CASSLGGSESSGANVLAF
CDR3nt: TGTGCCAGCAGCTTAGGTGGTAGCGAGAGCTCTGGGGCCAACGTCCTGGCTTTC
v_gene: TRBV7-9
j_gene: TRBJ2-6
abundance: NA
len: 18
d_gene: NA

CDR3aa: CASSKDREPYNSPLHF
CDR3nt: TGTGCCAGCAGCAAAGACAGGGAACCCTATAATTCACCCCTCCACTTT
v_gene: TRBV7-2
j_gene: TRBJ1-6
abundance: many
len: 16
d_gene: TRBD1

CDR3aa: CSAIRGWDEQYF
CDR3nt: TGCAGTGCCATAAGAGGGTGGGACGAGCAGTACTTC
v_gene: TRBV20-1
j_gene: TRBJ2-7
abundance: NA
len: 12
d_gene: NA

CDR3aa: CATSTRGGSEAFF
CDR3nt: TGTGCCACCAGTACCCGAGGGGGTTCTGAAGCTTTCTTT
v_gene: TRBV24-1
j_gene: TRBJ1-1
abundance: once
len: 13
d_gene: NA

CDR3aa: CASGLGQHSGNTIYF
CDR3nt: TGTGCCAGCGGTTTGGGACAGCACTCTGGAAACACCATATATTTT
v_gene: TRBV7-9
j_gene: TRBJ1-3
abundance: NA
len: 15
d_gene: TRBD1

CDR3aa: CASSQLGNTEAFF
CDR3nt: TGTGCCAGCAGCCAACTAGGGAACACTGAAGCTTTCTTT
v_gene: TRBV3-1
j_gene: TRBJ1-1
abundance: many
len: 13
d_gene: NA

CDR3aa: CSSLGLEKLFF
CDR3nt: TGCAGTAGTCTTGGACTTGAAAAACTGTTTTTT
v_gene: TRBV20-1
j_gene: TRBJ1-4
abundance: few
len: 11
d_gene: NA

CDR3aa: CATSRDSWTSGIEQYF
CDR3nt: TGTGCCACCAGCAGAGATTCCTGGACTAGCGGGATCGAGCAGTACTTC
v_gene: TRBV15
j_gene: TRBJ2-7
abundance: NA
len: 16
d_gene: TRBD2

CDR3aa: CSASNPIGANVLTF
CDR3nt: TGCAGTGCCAGCAACCCTATTGGGGCCAACGTCCTGACTTTC
v_gene: TRBV20-1
j_gene: TRBJ2-6
abundance: NA
len: 14
d_gene: NA

CDR3aa: CASSGGTGGTEAFF
CDR3nt: TGTGCCAGCAGCGGGGGGACAGGCGGCACTGAAGCTTTCTTT
v_gene: TRBV9
j_gene: TRBJ1-1
abundance: few
len: 14
d_gene: TRBD1

CDR3aa: CAWNGGNEVREQYF
CDR3nt: TGTGCCTGGAATGGAGGGAACGAAGTTAGGGAGCAGTACTTC
v_gene: TRBV30
j_gene: TRBJ2-7
abundance: NA
len: 14
d_gene: NA

CDR3aa: CASSYTGINSPLHF
CDR3nt: TGTGCCAGCAGTTACACAGGGATTAATTCACCCCTCCACTTT
v_gene: TRBV6-2/TRBV6-3
j_gene: TRBJ1-6
abundance: many
len: 14
d_gene: NA

CDR3aa: CATSRGAGQSLGEQFF
CDR3nt: TGTGCCACCAGCAGAGGGGCGGGACAAAGCCTCGGAGAGCAGTTCTTC
v_gene: TRBV15
j_gene: TRBJ2-1
abundance: NA
len: 16
d_gene: NA

CDR3aa: CASLGISQGNSGNTIYF
CDR3nt: TGTGCCAGCTTGGGGATATCACAAGGAAACTCTGGAAACACCATATATTTT
v_gene: TRBV12-3/TRBV12-4
j_gene: TRBJ1-3
abundance: few
len: 17
d_gene: NA

CDR3aa: CASRVSQGPPNSYNEQFF
CDR3nt: TGTGCCAGCAGGGTTAGTCAGGGACCCCCCAACTCCTACAATGAGCAGTTCTTC
v_gene: TRBV6-1
j_gene: TRBJ2-1
abundance: NA
len: 18
d_gene: NA

CDR3aa: CASSLRRGEKLFF
CDR3nt: TGCGCCAGCAGCTTGCGTAGGGGTGAAAAACTGTTTTTT
v_gene: TRBV5-1
j_gene: TRBJ1-4
abundance: few
len: 13
d_gene: NA

CDR3aa: CASSQSSDQPQHF
CDR3nt: TGTGCCAGCAGCCAATCTTCGGATCAGCCCCAGCATTTT
v_gene: TRBV16
j_gene: TRBJ1-5
abundance: NA
len: 13
d_gene: NA

CDR3aa: CASSTPGQGSYEQYF
CDR3nt: TGTGCCAGCAGCACGCCGGGACAGGGCTCCTACGAGCAGTACTTC
v_gene: TRBV5-6
j_gene: TRBJ2-7
abundance: many
len: 15
d_gene: TRBD1

CDR3aa: CASSGDRLGGQPQHF
CDR3nt: TGTGCCAGTAGTGGAGACAGGCTAGGTGGTCAGCCCCAGCATTTT
v_gene: TRBV19
j_gene: TRBJ1-5
abundance: NA
len: 15
d_gene: NA

CDR3aa: CAWSPPGPRGRDYEQYF
CDR3nt: TGTGCCTGGAGCCCTCCGGGCCCCAGGGGGAGAGATTACGAGCAGTACTTC
v_gene: TRBV30
j_gene: TRBJ2-7
abundance: few
len: 17
d_gene: TRBD1

CDR3aa: CASSLFGREGGKNIQYF
CDR3nt: TGTGCCAGCAGTTTATTCGGGCGGGAAGGGGGCAAAAACATTCAGTACTTC
v_gene: TRBV12-3/TRBV12-4
j_gene: TRBJ2-4
abundance: NA
len: 17
d_gene: NA

CDR3aa: CASSIEGQGSTGELFF
CDR3nt: TGTGCCAGTAGTATCGAGGGACAGGGGTCGACCGGGGAGCTGTTTTTT
v_gene: TRBV19
j_gene: TRBJ2-2
abundance: few
len: 16
d_gene: TRBD1

CDR3aa: CACSSQLGGDSPLHF
CDR3nt: TGTGCCTGCAGCTCCCAGCTCGGTGGTGATTCACCCCTCCACTTT
v_gene: TRBV28
j_gene: TRBJ1-6
abundance: few
len: 15
d_gene: NA

CDR3aa: CASSPEIAGETQYF
CDR3nt: TGTGCCAGCTCACCAGAGATAGCGGGAGAGACCCAGTACTTC
v_gene: TRBV18
j_gene: TRBJ2-5
abundance: few
len: 14
d_gene: TRBD2

CDR3aa: CASSQGQGFPTQYF
CDR3nt: TGTGCCAGCAGCCAGGGACAGGGGTTTCCGACCCAGTACTTC
v_gene: TRBV7-2
j_gene: TRBJ2-5
abundance: many
len: 14
d_gene: TRBD1

CDR3aa: CAWSVPGQGHQPQHF
CDR3nt: TGTGCCTGGAGTGTGCCGGGACAGGGCCATCAGCCCCAGCATTTT
v_gene: TRBV30
j_gene: TRBJ1-5
abundance: NA
len: 15
d_gene: TRBD1

CDR3aa: CASSSSGLLEQYF
CDR3nt: TGTGCCAGCAGCTCCTCGGGACTCCTCGAGCAGTACTTC
v_gene: TRBV7-2
j_gene: TRBJ2-7
abundance: many
len: 13
d_gene: NA